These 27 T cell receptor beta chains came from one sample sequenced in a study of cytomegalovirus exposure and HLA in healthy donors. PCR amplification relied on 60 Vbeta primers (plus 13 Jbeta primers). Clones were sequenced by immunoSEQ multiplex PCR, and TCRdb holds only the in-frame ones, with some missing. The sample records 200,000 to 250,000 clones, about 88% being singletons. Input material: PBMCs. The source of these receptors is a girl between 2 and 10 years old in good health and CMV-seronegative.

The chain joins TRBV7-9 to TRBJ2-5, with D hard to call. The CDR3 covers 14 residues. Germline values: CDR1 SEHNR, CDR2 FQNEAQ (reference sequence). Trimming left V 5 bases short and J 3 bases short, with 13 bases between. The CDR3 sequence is CASSQTLGEETQYF. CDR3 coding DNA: TGTGCCAGCAGCCAAACTCTAGGCGAAGAGACCCAGTACTTC.

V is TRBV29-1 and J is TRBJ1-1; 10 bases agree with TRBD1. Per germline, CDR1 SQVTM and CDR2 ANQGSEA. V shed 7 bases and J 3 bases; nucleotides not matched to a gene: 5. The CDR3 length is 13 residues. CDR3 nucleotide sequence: TGCAGCGGGGGACAGGGGAGGTACACTGAAGCTTTCTTT. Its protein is CSGGQGRYTEAFF.

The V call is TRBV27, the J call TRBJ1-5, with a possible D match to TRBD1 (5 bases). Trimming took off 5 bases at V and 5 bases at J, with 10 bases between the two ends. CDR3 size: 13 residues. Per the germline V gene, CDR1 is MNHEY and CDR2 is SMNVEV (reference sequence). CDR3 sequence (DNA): TGTGCCAGCAGTAGACAGATATATCAGCCCCAGCATTTT. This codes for CASSRQIYQPQHF.

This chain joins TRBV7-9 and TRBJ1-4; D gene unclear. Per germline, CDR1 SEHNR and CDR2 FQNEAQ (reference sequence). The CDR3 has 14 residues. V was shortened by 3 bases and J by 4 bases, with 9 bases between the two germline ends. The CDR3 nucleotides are TGTGCCAGCAGCTTCGTGTCCCTTAATGAAAAACTGTTTTTT. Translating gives CASSFVSLNEKLFF.

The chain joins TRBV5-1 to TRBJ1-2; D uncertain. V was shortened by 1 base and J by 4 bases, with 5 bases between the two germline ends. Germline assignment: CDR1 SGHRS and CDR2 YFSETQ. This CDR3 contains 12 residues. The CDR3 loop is CASSLSGYGYTF. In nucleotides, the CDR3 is TGCGCCAGCAGCTTGTCGGGCTATGGCTACACCTTC.

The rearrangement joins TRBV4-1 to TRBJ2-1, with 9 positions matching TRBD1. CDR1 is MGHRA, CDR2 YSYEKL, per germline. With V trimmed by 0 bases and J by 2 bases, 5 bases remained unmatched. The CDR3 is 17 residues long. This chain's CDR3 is CASSQDLGDRAYNEQFF. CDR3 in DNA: TGCGCCAGCAGCCAAGATTTAGGGGACAGGGCCTACAATGAGCAGTTCTTC.

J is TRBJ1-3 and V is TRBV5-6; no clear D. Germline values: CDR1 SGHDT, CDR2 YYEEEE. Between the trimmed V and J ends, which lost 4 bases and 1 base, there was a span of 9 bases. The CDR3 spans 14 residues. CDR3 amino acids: CASSPSGSGNTIYF. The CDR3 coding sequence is TGTGCCAGCAGCCCCAGCGGGTCTGGAAACACCATATATTTT.

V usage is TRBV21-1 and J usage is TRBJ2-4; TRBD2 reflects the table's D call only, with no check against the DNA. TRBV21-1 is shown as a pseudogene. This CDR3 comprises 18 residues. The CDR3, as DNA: TGTGCCAGCAGCAAAGTACTAGCGGGAGAGGGGGCCAAAAACATTCAGTACTTC. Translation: CASSKVLAGEGAKNIQYF.

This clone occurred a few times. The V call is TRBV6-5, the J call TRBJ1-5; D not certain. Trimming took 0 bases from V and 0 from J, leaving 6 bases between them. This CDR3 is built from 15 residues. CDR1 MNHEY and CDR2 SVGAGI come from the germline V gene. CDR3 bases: TGTGCCAGCAGTTACTCGGCAGTTAGCAATCAGCCCCAGCATTTT. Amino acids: CASSYSAVSNQPQHF.

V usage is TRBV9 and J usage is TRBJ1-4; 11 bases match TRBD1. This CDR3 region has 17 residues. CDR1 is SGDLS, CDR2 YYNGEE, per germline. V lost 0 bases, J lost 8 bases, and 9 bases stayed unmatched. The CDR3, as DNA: TGTGCCAGCAGCGTAGCGGGGACAGGGGGTTCTCGGGAAAAACTGTTTTTT. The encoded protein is CASSVAGTGGSREKLFF.

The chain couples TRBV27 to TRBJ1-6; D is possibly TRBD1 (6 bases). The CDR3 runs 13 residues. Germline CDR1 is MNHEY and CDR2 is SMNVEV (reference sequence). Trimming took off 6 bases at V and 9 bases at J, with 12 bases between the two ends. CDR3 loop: CASSSRGASPLHF. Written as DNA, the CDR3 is TGTGCCAGCAGCTCCCGGGGGGCTTCACCCCTCCACTTT.

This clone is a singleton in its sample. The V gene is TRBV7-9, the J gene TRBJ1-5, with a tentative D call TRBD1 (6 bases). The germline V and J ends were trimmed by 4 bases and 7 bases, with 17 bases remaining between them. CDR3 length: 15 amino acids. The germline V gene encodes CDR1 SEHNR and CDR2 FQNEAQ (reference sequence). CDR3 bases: TGTGCCAGCAGCTCAGAAGTTCAGGGGTCCCAGCCCCAGCATTTT. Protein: CASSSEVQGSQPQHF. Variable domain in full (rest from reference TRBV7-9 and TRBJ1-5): DTGVSQNPRHKITKRGQNVTFRCDPISEHNRLYWYRQTLGQGPEFLTYFQNEAQLEKSRLLSDRFSAERPKGSFSTLEIQRTEQGDSAMYLCASSSEVQGSQPQHFGDGTRLSIL.

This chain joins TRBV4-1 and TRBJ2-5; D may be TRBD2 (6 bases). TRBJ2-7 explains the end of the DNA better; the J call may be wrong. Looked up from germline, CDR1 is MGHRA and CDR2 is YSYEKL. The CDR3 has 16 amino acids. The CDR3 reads CASSQAPGLASYEQYF. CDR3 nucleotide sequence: TGCGCCAGCAGCCAGGCTCCGGGACTTGCCTCCTACGAGCAGTACTTC.

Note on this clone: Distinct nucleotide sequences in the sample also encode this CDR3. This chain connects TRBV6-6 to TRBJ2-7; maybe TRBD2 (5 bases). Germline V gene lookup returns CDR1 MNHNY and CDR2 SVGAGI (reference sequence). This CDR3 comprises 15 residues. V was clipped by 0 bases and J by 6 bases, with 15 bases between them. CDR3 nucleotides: TGTGCCAGCAGTTACTCGAGGGAAGGATCGGGCGAGCAGTACTTC. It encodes CASSYSREGSGEQYF.

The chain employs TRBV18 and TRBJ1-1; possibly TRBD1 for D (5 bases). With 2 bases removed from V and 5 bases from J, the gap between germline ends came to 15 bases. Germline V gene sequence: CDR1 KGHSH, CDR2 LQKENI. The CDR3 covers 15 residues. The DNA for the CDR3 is TGTGCCAGCTCACCAGGACTTGGGGGAGGTACTGAAGCTTTCTTT. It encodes CASSPGLGGGTEAFF.

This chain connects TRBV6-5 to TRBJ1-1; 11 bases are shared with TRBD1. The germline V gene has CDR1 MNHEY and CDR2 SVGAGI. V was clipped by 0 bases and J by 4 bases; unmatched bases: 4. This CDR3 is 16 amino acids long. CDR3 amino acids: CASSYSFGQGATEAFF. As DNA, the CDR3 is TGTGCCAGCAGTTACTCATTTGGACAGGGGGCCACTGAAGCTTTCTTT.

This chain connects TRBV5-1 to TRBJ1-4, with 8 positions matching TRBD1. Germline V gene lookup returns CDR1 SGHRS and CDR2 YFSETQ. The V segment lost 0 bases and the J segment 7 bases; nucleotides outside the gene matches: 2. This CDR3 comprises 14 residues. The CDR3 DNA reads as TGCGCCAGCAGCTTGGGACAGGGGAGTGAAAAACTGTTTTTT. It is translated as CASSLGQGSEKLFF.

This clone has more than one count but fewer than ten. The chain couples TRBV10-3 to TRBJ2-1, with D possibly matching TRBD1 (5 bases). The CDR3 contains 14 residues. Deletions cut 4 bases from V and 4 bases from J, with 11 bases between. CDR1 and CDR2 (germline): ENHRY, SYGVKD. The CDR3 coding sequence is TGTGCCATCAGTGCCGCGACAGATTACAATGAGCAGTTCTTC. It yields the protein CAISAATDYNEQFF.

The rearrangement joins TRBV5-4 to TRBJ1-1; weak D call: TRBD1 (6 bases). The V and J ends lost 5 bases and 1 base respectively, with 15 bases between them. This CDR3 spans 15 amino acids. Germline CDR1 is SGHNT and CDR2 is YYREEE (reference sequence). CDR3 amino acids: CASRGRGARNTEAFF. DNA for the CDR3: TGTGCCAGCAGGGGTCGGGGGGCACGGAACACTGAAGCTTTCTTT.

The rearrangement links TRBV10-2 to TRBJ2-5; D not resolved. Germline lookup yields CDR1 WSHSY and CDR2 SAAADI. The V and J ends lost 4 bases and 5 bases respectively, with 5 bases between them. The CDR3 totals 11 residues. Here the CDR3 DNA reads TGCGCCAGCAGTGGAGTGGAGACCCAGTACTTC. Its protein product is CASSGVETQYF.

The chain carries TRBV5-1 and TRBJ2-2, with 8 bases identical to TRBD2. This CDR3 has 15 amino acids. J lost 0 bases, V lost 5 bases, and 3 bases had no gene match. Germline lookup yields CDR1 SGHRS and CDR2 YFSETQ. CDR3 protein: CASRELAANTGELFF. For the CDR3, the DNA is TGCGCCAGCAGAGAACTAGCGGCGAACACCGGGGAGCTGTTTTTT. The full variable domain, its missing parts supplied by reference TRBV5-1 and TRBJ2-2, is KAGVTQTPRYLIKTRGQQVTLSCSPISGHRSVSWYQQTPGQGLQFLFEYFSETQRNKGNFPGRFSGRQFSNSRSEMNVSTLELGDSALYLCASRELAANTGELFFGEGSRLTVL.

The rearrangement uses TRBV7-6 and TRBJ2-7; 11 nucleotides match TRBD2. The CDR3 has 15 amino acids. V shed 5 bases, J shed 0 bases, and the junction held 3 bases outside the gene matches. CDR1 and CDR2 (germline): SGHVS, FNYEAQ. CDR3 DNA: TGTGCCAGCAGCCTGACTAGCGGGGCCTCCTACGAGCAGTACTTC. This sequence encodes CASSLTSGASYEQYF.

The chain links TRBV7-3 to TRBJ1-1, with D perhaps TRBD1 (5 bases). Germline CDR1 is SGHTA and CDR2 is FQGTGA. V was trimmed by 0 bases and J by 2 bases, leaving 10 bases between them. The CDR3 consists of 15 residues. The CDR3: CASSLTGAANTEAFF. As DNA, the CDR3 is TGTGCCAGCAGCTTAACAGGGGCGGCTAACACTGAAGCTTTCTTT.

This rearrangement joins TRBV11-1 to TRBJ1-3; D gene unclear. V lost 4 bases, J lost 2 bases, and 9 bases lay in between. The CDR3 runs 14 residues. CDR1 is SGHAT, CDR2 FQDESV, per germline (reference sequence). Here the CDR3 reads CASSYSLAGNTIYF. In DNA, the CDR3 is TGTGCCAGCAGCTACAGTTTGGCTGGAAACACCATATATTTT. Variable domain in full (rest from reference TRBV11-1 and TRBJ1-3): EAEVAQSPRYKITEKSQAVAFWCDPISGHATLYWYRQILGQGPELLVQFQDESVVDDSQLPKDRFSAERLKGVDSTLKIQPAELGDSAMYLCASSYSLAGNTIYFGEGSWLTVV.

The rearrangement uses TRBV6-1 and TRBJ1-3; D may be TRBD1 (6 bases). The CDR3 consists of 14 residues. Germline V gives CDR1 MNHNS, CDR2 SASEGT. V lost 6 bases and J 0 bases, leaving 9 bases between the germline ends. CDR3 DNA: TGTGCCAGCAGAGGGACAATCTCTGGAAACACCATATATTTT. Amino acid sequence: CASRGTISGNTIYF.

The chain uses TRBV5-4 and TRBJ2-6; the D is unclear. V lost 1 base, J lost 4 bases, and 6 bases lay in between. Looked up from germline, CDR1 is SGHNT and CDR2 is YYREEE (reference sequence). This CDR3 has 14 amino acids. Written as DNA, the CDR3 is TGTGCCAGCAGCTTGTTCCAGGGGGCCAACGTCCTGACTTTC. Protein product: CASSLFQGANVLTF.

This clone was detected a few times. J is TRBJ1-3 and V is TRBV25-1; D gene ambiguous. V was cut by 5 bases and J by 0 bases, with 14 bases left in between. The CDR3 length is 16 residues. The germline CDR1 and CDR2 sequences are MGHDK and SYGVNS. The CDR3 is CASSPGLQSSGNTIYF. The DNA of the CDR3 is TGTGCCAGCAGTCCAGGACTCCAGAGCTCTGGAAACACCATATATTTT.